The clone carrying this T cell receptor beta chain was seen at least ten times. The antigen is unknown. One entry per CDR3 protein results from TCRdb running MiXCR on the reads. The sample includes over 100,000 distinct CDR3 sequences, 15% to 20% of them seen just once. The source of the sample is a study of T cell repertoires in cytomegalovirus infection. V shed 6 bases and J 4 bases; nucleotides not matched to a gene: 5. Germline lookup yields CDR1 MNHEY and CDR2 SVGEGT. The CDR3 has 14 residues. Study results and caveats: Clonotypes of TCR beta that were HLA-C-restricted and CMV-specific dominated the ex vivo response.

The TCR originated in a human donor in good health (CMV status not recorded). Some clones in this sample may be carry-over from other donors' samples. The chain has TRBV6-2 or TRBV6-3 and TRBJ2-3, with 9 positions matching TRBD2. The source material was PBMCs. CDR3 sequence (DNA): TGTGCCAGCAGAGGAAGCGGGGGGCCAGATACGCAGTATTTT. This gives the protein CASRGSGGPDTQYF.